This TCR beta chain derives from a study of patients and donors after allogeneic stem cell transplantation. The germline V gene encodes CDR1 MNHEY and CDR2 SMNVEV (reference sequence). The CDR3 is made up of 15 amino acids. V was clipped by 5 bases and J by 5 bases, with 18 bases between them. TCRdb reprocessed the RT-PCR reads with MiXCR, giving one entry per CDR3 protein. Of about 210,000 distinct CDR3 sequences listed, about 38% are singletons. Sample: blood, either unsorted or a sorted T cell fraction (not recorded which). The receptor's source is a human donor who was either an allogeneic HSCT recipient or a stem cell or donor lymphocyte infusion donor (not recorded which). It is not recorded whose cells these are; they may come from a transplant donor. This rearrangement joins TRBV27 to TRBJ2-5, with TRBD1 as a possible D gene (6 bases). DNA for the CDR3: TGTGCCAGCAGTCGAGGGGGTTCCTATTGGGAGACCCAGTACTTC. It translates to CASSRGGSYWETQYF.